Given below is one TCR beta chain in context. What it binds is not known. The limits of the CDR3 on the DNA are not certain, so only TCRdb's listed CDR3 is given. This sample is part of a study of CD8+CD57+ T cells in acquired aplastic anemia. In the study overall: Isolated CD4+ and CD8+ cells, once sorted, yielded DNA averaging roughly 3.4 ug. Healthy donors averaged approximately 10 million reads for CD4+ cells.

Profiles of TCR beta VDJ and CDR3 were generated from a genomic DNA template. One entry per CDR3 protein results from TCRdb running MiXCR on the reads. The table has 400,000 to 450,000 distinct CDR3 sequences, roughly 64% seen once. Points from the study as a whole: The CD8+ Simpson's diversity of patients and controls was not significantly different. Patients had around 30 CD8+ CDR3 sequences in common with controls (the shared set).

A total of 17 residues make up the CDR3, ends included. In germline, CDR1 is SGHRS, CDR2 YFSETQ. The receptor's source is a human donor in good health, serving as a control. Source material: sorted CD4+, CD8+, or CD8+CD57+ T cells (not recorded which) from PBMCs. This sequence joins TRBV5-1 and TRBJ1-6; whether TRBD1, the table's D call, matches the DNA was not checked. This chain's CDR3 is CASREGNYGCANSPLHF.